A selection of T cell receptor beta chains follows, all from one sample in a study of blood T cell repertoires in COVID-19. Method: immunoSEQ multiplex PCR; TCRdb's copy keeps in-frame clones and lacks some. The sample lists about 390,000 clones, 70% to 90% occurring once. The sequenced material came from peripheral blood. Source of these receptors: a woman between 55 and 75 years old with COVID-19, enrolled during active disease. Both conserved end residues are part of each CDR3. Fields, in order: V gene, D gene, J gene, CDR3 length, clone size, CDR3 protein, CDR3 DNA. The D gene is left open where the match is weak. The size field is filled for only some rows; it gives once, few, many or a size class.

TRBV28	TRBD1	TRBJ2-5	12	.	CASREQGDTQYF	TGTGCCAGCAGGGAGCAGGGGGACACCCAGTACTTC
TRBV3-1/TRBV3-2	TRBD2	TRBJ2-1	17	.	CASSPRLAGGPYNEQFF	TGTGCCAGCAGCCCCCGACTAGCGGGGGGGCCCTACAATGAGCAGTTCTTC
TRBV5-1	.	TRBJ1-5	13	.	CASSSRGEQPQHF	TGCGCCAGCAGCTCCCGGGGTGAGCAGCCCCAGCATTTT
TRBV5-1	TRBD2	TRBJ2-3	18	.	CASSPRTSGGLLTDTQYF	TGCGCCAGCAGCCCGCGGACTAGCGGGGGATTGCTCACAGATACGCAGTATTTT
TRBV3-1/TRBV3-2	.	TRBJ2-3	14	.	CASSQDSDSQSQYF	TGTGCCAGCAGCCAAGATAGCGACTCCCAATCGCAGTATTTT
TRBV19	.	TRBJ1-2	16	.	CASSIGQGASLGGYTF	TGTGCCAGTAGTATCGGACAAGGTGCCTCTTTGGGGGGCTACACCTTC
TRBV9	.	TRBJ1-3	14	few	CASSVDMAGNTIYF	TGTGCCAGCAGCGTGGACATGGCTGGAAACACCATATATTTT
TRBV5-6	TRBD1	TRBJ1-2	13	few	CASSSTGDTGYTF	TGTGCCAGCAGCTCGACAGGGGACACGGGCTACACCTTC
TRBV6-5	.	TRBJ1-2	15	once	CASAREGSDNYGYTF	TGTGCCAGCGCCCGAGAAGGGAGTGACAACTATGGCTACACCTTC
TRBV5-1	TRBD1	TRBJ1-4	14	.	CASRPGTGIEKLFF	TGCGCCAGCAGACCCGGGACAGGAATCGAAAAACTGTTTTTT
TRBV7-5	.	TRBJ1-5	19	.	CVRSFPNRPSWWGNQPQHF	TGTGTCAGAAGCTTCCCTAACAGACCGTCCTGGTGGGGCAATCAGCCCCAGCATTTT
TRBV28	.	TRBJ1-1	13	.	CASSGQMNTEAFF	TGTGCCAGCAGTGGACAGATGAACACTGAAGCTTTCTTT
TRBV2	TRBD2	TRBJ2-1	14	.	CASVRTSGNNEQFF	TGTGCCAGCGTCCGGACTAGCGGTAACAATGAGCAGTTCTTC
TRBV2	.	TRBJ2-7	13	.	CASVGMDYYEQYF	TGTGCCAGCGTCGGGATGGATTACTACGAGCAGTACTTC
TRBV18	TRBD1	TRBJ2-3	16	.	CASSPGPGQSTDTQYF	TGTGCCAGCTCACCGGGACCGGGACAGAGCACAGATACGCAGTATTTT
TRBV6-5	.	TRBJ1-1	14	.	CASTKRAGRTEAFF	TGTGCCAGCACCAAGCGGGCCGGGAGGACTGAAGCTTTCTTT
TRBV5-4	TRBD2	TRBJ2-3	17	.	CASSRLAGARGTDTQYF	TGTGCCAGCAGCCGACTAGCGGGGGCCAGGGGCACAGATACGCAGTATTTT
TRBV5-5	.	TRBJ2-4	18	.	CASSHPEPGTKLKNIQYF	TGTGCCAGCAGCCACCCCGAGCCAGGCACCAAATTAAAAAACATTCAGTACTTC
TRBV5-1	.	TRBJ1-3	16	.	CASSSQGPAAGNTIYF	TGCGCCAGCAGCTCACAGGGCCCCGCCGCTGGAAACACCATATATTTT
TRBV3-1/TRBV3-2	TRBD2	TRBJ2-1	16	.	CASRLSGGSSYNEQFF	TGTGCCAGCAGACTCAGCGGGGGTAGCTCCTACAATGAGCAGTTCTTC
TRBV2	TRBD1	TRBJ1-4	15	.	CASIRQGAISEKLFF	TGTGCCAGCATCCGACAGGGGGCGATTAGTGAAAAACTGTTTTTT
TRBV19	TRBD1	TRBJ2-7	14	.	CASSMKGQSDEQYF	TGTGCCAGTAGTATGAAGGGACAGAGTGACGAGCAGTACTTC
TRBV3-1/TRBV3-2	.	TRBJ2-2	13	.	CASSQKGVGELFF	TGTGCCAGCAGCCAAAAGGGGGTCGGGGAGCTGTTTTTT
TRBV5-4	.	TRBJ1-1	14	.	CASSSPSRLKEAFF	TGTGCCAGCAGCTCCCCCAGTAGACTGAAGGAAGCTTTCTTT
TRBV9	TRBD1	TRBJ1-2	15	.	CASTGTDHSGYGYTF	TGTGCCAGCACCGGGACAGACCATTCGGGGTATGGCTACACCTTC
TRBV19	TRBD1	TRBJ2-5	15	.	CASSNRGQGVETQYF	TGTGCCAGTAGTAATCGTGGACAGGGAGTGGAGACCCAGTACTTC
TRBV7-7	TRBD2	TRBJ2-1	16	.	CASSLAGGGSYNEQFF	TGTGCTAGCAGCTTAGCGGGCGGGGGGTCCTACAATGAGCAGTTCTTC
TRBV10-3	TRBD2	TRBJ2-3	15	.	CAISERGGRIDTQYF	TGTGCCATCAGTGAACGGGGGGGCCGAATAGATACGCAGTATTTT
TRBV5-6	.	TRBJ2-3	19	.	CASSLGLLRQGGPTDTQYF	TGTGCCAGCAGCTTGGGCTTATTGCGGCAGGGGGGCCCCACAGATACGCAGTATTTT
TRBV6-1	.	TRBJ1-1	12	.	CASSERSPSAFF	TGTGCCAGCAGTGAGCGCTCACCCTCAGCTTTCTTT
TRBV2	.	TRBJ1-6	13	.	CASNGGYNSPLHF	TGTGCCAGCAACGGCGGGTATAATTCACCCCTCCACTTT
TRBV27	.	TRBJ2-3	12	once	CASRPSGDTQYF	TGTGCCAGCAGACCTTCAGGGGATACGCAGTATTTT
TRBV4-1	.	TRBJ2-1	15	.	CASRAGWTGNNEQFF	TGCGCCAGCAGGGCGGGATGGACTGGCAACAATGAGCAGTTCTTC
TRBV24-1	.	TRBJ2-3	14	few	CATSDATPGDTQYF	TGTGCCACCAGTGATGCCACCCCGGGAGATACGCAGTATTTT
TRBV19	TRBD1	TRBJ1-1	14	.	CASTRDRLNTEAFF	TGTGCCAGTACCCGGGACAGGCTGAACACTGAAGCTTTCTTT
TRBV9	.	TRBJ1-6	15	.	CASSTRQNYNSPLHF	TGTGCCAGCAGCACCAGACAGAACTATAATTCACCCCTCCACTTT
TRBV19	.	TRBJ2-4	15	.	CASSIGFTDKNIQYF	TGTGCCAGTAGTATAGGGTTTACAGATAAAAACATTCAGTACTTC
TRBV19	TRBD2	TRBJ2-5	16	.	CASSTLGAGGQETQYF	TGTGCCAGTAGTACCTTAGGGGCGGGGGGACAAGAGACCCAGTACTTC
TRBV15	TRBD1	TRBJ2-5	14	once	CATRGTGGRETQYF	TGTGCCACCCGGGGGACAGGGGGCCGGGAGACCCAGTACTTC
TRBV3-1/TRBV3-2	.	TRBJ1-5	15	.	CASSQKNGVNQPQHF	TGTGCCAGCAGCCAGAAGAACGGGGTCAATCAGCCCCAGCATTTT
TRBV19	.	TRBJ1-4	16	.	CASTYWRGGTNEKLFF	TGTGCCAGTACATACTGGAGGGGTGGAACTAATGAAAAACTGTTTTTT
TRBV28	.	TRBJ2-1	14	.	CASSLAGAYNEQFF	TGTGCCAGCAGTTTAGCGGGGGCTTACAATGAGCAGTTCTTC